This TCR beta chain was observed in a study of blood T cell repertoires in COVID-19. Turning to the study itself: There were acute and convalescent COVID-19 samples, and they came from the United States, Italy and Spain.

Study processing details: Quantification of nucleated cells was approximated via reference gene primer amplification. Clones were read by immunoSEQ multiplex PCR, and TCRdb kept only the in-frame ones, dropping some. D and trimming come from the DNA, and the V and J calls and clone size come from that table. The sample lists about 130,000 clones; approximately 83% were seen once. The sequence was obtained from a woman of 80 years or more with acute or convalescent COVID-19. Sequencing used peripheral blood.

CDR3 loop: CASSLGLAGGQKYNEQFF. The CDR3, as DNA: TGTGCCAGCAGCTTGGGACTAGCGGGGGGCCAGAAATACAATGAGCAGTTCTTC. The rearrangement joins TRBV5-4 to TRBJ2-1, with 13 positions matching TRBD2. J gave up 4 bases and V 0 bases, and 7 bases lay outside the gene matches. Germline V gives CDR1 SGHNT, CDR2 YYREEE (reference sequence). The CDR3 is made up of 18 amino acids.